This note documents a single T cell receptor beta chain sequence. The repertoire was sequenced with immunoSEQ multiplex PCR; TCRdb's copy has only in-frame clones and lacks some. The top ten hold 0.36% of the sample, which has around 2.5 million clones, under 95% seen once. The entry originates in a study of shared clonotypes between healthy human individuals. Investigators divided CD4+ cells into CD45RA+ naive and CD45RA-negative memory subsets. The germline V and J ends were trimmed by 3 bases and 1 base, with 13 bases remaining between them. CDR1 and CDR2 from the germline V gene are SGHVS and FQNEAQ. This CDR3 comprises 16 residues.

The gene calls are TRBV7-8 and TRBJ1-5, with D unresolved. Material: naive CD4+ T cells from PBMCs. As for subset: CD45RA+ positively selected. The sequence derives from a man between 18 and 29 years old in good health. Some clones in this sample may be carry-over from other donors' samples. The CDR3 is CASSLRAGGSNQPQHF. CDR3 coding DNA: TGTGCCAGCAGCTTGAGGGCAGGTGGGAGCAATCAGCCCCAGCATTTT.